This note documents a single T cell receptor beta chain sequence. Original analysis: Amplification of reference gene primers was used by the study to estimate nucleated cell counts. Data came from immunoSEQ multiplex PCR; TCRdb stores just in-frame clones and leaves some out. That table supplies the V and J calls and clone size; D and trimming were determined from the DNA. The sample carries roughly 29,000 clones, around 85% recorded once. This sample is drawn from a study of blood T cell repertoires in COVID-19. Whole-study context: Acute-phase and convalescent COVID-19 samples originated in the United States, Italy and Spain. PBMCs, B-cell-depleted T cells, or T cells provided the cDNA or gDNA that made up the material.

V was pared by 4 bases and J by 1 base, with 14 bases between. CDR3 length: 15 residues. In germline, CDR1 is SGHRS, CDR2 YFSETQ. This sequence was found in a woman aged 55 to 70 with acute or convalescent COVID-19. The sample comprised peripheral blood. The V call is TRBV5-1, the J call TRBJ2-5, with D possibly TRBD1 on 6 matching bases. The CDR3 spells CASSTARGTQETQYF. CDR3 DNA: TGCGCCAGCAGCACCGCCAGGGGAACCCAAGAGACCCAGTACTTC.